This T cell receptor (beta chain) is from a study of T cell responses to AZD1222 COVID-19 vaccine. Study-level findings and limits: Targeting of unmutated variant regions was reportedly seen in nearly half of spike-specific TCRs. Vaccination with two AZD1222 doses was followed by a rise in Spike-specific TCR breadth and depth. Baseline seropositivity occurred in only a handful of AZD1222 recipients. Dominant CD4 TCR responses targeted spike regions 160-218 and 743-854.

This clone appeared once. The target antigen is unknown. Deletions cut 2 bases from V and 3 bases from J, with 11 bases between. Germline CDR1 reads MNHEY; CDR2 reads SMNVEV (reference sequence). The CDR3 has 14 amino acids. Produced via immunoSEQ multiplex PCR; TCRdb's table is partial and in-frame only. The data hold 70,000 to 90,000 clones, with roughly 84% observed a single time. The sequence derives from an adult who received the AZD1222 COVID-19 vaccine. J is TRBJ2-7 and V is TRBV27, with TRBD2 as a possible D gene (5 bases). The sample was peripheral blood, taken 28 days after the second AZD1222 dose. CDR3 DNA sequence: TGTGCCAGCAGTTTACAGGCGAGGGTCTACGAGCAGTACTTC. Its translation: CASSLQARVYEQYF.